This entry is about one T cell receptor (beta chain). It has no known antigen specificity. There are no base qualities to consult, and no much larger clone falls within one base. Patients with a history of autoimmune disease or receiving systemic immunosuppression were excluded from the trial. Peripheral blood for TCR sequencing was collected from all dose cohorts at baseline, on cycle 4 day 1, and on cycle 7 day 1. The samples were drawn from a first-in-human, open-label, multicenter phase I dose-escalation trial of ivuxolimab. Adults with locally advanced or metastatic melanoma, renal cell, hepatocellular, or head and neck squamous cell carcinoma were enrolled in the trial. CD4+ and CD8+ T cells were sorted separately from peripheral blood before TCR sequencing. These data are taken from a study of OX40 agonist ivuxolimab in advanced cancers. With respect to the entire study: Ivuxolimab was an agonistic, fully human IgG2 monoclonal antibody directed against OX40 (CD134), a costimulatory receptor. The paper describes the monotherapy dose-escalation part (N of about 54 patients) of the phase I trial of ivuxolimab. In the dose-escalation cohort, around four fifths of patients were male, and the mean age was approximately 60 years, with a range of about 23 to 85. The purpose of peripheral TCRbeta sequencing was to test whether ivuxolimab changed TCR sequence diversity and led to clonal T-cell expansion. Of the 50 or so patients in dose escalation, some 20 had hepatocellular carcinoma, approximately 15 had melanoma, 9 had renal cell carcinoma and 9 had head and neck cancer. Patients were allowed to have had prior anti-PD-1, anti-PD-L1 or anti-CTLA-4 therapy, and approximately 43% of the dose-escalation patients had previously received checkpoint inhibitors. Intravenous ivuxolimab was administered to patients every 2 weeks at six dose levels: 0.01, 0.1, 0.3, 1.5, 3 and 10 mg/kg. Partial responses were achieved by three dose-escalation patients, of whom one had hepatocellular carcinoma and two had cutaneous melanoma.

Genomic DNA was extracted from sorted cells for sequencing of the TCRbeta CDR3 region. The immunoSEQ Assay was used for sequencing of TCRbeta CDR3 regions. Drawn from immuneACCESS, this table holds only the in-frame rearrangements with V and J called that TCRdb kept. Clones are partly lost; checked studies trace under half to an unresolved V gene and leave the rest unexplained. This sample is represented by tens of thousands of clones; roughly 90% of them were singletons. Roughly 1.1% of the sample goes to the ten largest clones. The study at large found these results: In the 0.1-3.0 mg/kg groups, partial responders were among the patients with the lowest normalized peripheral clonal expansion, particularly in CD8+ T cells. After ivuxolimab, more expanded clones were found on average in CD8+ T cells than in CD4+ T cells. Clonal expansion of both CD4+ and CD8+ blood T cells was observed from baseline to week 6 at doses 0.1 to 3.0 mg/kg. The antigen specificity of the peripheral T cells that underwent clonal expansion was not determined. Low levels of normalized T-cell clonal expansion were also seen in some nonresponding patients.

Including the terminal cysteine and phenylalanine, the CDR3 comprises 16 residues. Only the CDR3 DNA is retained, 48 bases long and in frame from the first base. The sequencing here drew on CD4+ or CD8+ T cells sorted from blood, taken in a trial of the OX40 agonist ivuxolimab. The sequence was obtained from an adult with an advanced solid tumor such as melanoma, head and neck, liver or kidney cancer. The sequence is built from TRBV21-1 and TRBJ2-5; the table calls TRBD1, which could not be checked here. TRBV21-1 is noted as a pseudogene. The DNA sequence follows: TGTGCCAGCAGCAACCTTCTACAGGGTCACCGGGAGACCCAGTACTTC. This yields the protein CASSNLLQGHRETQYF.